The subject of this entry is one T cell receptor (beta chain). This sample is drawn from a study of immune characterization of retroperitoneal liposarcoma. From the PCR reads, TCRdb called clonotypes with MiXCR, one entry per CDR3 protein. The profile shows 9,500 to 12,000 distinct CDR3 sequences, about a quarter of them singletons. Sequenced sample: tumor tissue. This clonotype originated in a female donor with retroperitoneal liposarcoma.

CDR3 amino acids: CASSLDGGTGAYNEQYF. In DNA form, the CDR3 reads TGTGCCAGCAGCTTAGACGGCGGGACAGGGGCCTACAATGAGCAGTACTTC. This chain joins TRBV7-6 and TRBJ2-1; 10 positions agree with TRBD1. The J call may be in error: the DNA end matches TRBJ2-7 better. This CDR3 is built from 17 residues. Germline V gives CDR1 SGHVS, CDR2 FNYEAQ.